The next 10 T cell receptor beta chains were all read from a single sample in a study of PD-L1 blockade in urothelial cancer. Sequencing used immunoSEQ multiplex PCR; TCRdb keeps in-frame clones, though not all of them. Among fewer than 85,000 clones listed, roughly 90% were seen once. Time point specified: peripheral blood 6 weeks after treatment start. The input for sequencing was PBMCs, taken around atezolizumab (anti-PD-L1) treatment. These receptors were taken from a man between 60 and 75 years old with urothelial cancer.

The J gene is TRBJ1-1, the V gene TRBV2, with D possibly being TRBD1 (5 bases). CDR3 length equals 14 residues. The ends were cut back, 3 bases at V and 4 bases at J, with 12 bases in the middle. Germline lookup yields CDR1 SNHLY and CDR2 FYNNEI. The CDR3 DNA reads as TGTGCCAGCAGTGAGGGGGGTAGAGCCACTGAAGCTTTCTTT. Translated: CASSEGGRATEAFF.

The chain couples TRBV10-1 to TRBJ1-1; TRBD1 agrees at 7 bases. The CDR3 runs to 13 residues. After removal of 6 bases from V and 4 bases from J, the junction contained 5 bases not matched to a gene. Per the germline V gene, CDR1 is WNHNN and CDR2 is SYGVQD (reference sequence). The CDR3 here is CASRADRVTEAFF. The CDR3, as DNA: TGCGCCAGCAGGGCTGACAGGGTCACTGAAGCTTTCTTT.

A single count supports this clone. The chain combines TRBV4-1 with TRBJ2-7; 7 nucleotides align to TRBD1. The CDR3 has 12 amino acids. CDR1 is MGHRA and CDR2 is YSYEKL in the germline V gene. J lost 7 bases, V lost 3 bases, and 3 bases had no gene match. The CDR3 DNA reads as TGCGCCAGCAGCCAGTCACAGGGGGAGCAGTACTTC. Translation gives CASSQSQGEQYF.

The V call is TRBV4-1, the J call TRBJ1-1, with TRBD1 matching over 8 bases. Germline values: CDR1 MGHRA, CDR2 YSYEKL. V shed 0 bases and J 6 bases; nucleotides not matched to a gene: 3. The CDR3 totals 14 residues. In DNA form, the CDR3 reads TGCGCCAGCAGCCAAGACGACAGGGGCGCTGAAGCTTTCTTT. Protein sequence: CASSQDDRGAEAFF.

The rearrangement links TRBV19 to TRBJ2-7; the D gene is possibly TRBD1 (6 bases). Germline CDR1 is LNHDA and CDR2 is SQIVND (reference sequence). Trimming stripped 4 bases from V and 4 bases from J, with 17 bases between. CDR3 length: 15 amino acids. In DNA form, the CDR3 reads TGTGCCAGTAGTACCCTCGGCAGGGGAGATTACGAGCAGTACTTC. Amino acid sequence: CASSTLGRGDYEQYF.

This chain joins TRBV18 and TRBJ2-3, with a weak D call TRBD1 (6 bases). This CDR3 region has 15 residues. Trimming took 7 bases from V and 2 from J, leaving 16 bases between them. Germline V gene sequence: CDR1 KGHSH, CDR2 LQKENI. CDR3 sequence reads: CASFLIQGFTDTQYF. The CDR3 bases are TGTGCCAGCTTCCTGATACAGGGATTCACAGATACGCAGTATTTT.

The CDR3 bases are TGTGCCAGCAGCTTCTCCCCCGGGACAGCTAACTATGGCTACACCTTC. This codes for CASSFSPGTANYGYTF. The chain carries TRBV5-6 and TRBJ1-2; 7 bases are shared with TRBD1. Trimming took 2 bases from V and 0 from J; bases not matched to a gene: 7. The germline V gene has CDR1 SGHDT and CDR2 YYEEEE. The CDR3 contains 16 residues.

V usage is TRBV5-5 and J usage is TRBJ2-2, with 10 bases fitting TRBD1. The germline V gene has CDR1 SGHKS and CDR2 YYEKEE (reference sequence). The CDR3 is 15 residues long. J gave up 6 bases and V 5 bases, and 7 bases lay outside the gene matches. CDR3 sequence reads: CASRGTGVSSGELFF. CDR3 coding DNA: TGTGCCAGCAGAGGGACAGGGGTTTCTTCCGGGGAGCTGTTTTTT.

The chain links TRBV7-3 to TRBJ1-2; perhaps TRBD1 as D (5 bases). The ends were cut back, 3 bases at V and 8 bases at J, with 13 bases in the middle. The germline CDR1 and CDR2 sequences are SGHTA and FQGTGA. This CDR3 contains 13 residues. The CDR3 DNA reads TGTGCCAGCAGCTTTAGCCCGCAGGGAGGCTACACCTTC. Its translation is CASSFSPQGGYTF.

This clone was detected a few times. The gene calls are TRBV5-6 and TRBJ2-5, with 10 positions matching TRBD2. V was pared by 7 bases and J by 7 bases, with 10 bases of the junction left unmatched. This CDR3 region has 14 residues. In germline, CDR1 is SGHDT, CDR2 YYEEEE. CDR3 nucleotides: TGTGCCAGCCACGGACTAGCGGTAAAAGGGACCCAGTACTTC. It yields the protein CASHGLAVKGTQYF.